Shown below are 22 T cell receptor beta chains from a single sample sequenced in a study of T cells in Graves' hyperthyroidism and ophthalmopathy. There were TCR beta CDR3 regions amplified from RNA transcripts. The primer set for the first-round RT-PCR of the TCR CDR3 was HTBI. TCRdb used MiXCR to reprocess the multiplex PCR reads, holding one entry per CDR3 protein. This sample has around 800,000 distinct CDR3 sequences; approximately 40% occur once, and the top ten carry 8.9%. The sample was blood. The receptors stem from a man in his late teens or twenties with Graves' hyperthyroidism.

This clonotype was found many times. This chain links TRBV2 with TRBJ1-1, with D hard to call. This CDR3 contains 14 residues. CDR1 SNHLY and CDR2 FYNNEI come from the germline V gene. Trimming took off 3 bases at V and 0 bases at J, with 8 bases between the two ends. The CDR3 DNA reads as TGTGCCAGCAGTGACCTGGGAATGAACACTGAAGCTTTCTTT. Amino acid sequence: CASSDLGMNTEAFF.

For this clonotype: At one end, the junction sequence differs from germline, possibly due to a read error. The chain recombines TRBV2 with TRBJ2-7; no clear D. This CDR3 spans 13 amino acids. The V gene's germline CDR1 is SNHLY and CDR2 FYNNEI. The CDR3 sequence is CTSSDDRVVLQYF. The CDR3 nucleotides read TGTACCAGCAGTGACGACCGCGTGGTTTTGCAGTACTTC.

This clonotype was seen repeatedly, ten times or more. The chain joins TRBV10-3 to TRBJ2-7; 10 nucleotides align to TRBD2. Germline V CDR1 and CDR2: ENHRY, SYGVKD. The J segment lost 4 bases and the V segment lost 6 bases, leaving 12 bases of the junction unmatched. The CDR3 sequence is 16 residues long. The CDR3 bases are TGTGCCATCAGGGAGACTAGCGGGCTGCAGAGGTACGAGCAGTACTTC. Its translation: CAIRETSGLQRYEQYF.

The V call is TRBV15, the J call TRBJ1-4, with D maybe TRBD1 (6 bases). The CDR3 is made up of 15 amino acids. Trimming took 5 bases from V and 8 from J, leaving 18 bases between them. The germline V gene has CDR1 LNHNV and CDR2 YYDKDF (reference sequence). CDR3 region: CATSDTDQGIEKLFF. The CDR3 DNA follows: TGTGCCACCAGCGATACTGACCAGGGGATCGAAAAACTGTTTTTT.

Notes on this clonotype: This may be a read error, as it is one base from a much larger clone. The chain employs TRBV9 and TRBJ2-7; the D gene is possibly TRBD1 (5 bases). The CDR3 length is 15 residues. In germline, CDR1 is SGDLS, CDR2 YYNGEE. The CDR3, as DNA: TGTGCCAGCGGCGTAGGTCTGGGGCATTCCTACGAGCAGTACTTC. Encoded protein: CASGVGLGHSYEQYF.

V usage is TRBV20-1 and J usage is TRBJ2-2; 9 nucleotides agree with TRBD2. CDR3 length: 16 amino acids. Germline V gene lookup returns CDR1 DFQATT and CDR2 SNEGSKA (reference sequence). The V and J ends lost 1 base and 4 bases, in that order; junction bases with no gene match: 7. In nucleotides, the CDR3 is TGCAGTGCTAGAGCGAGGAGGCGGGGGGGCACCGGGGAGCTGTTTTTT. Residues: CSARARRRGGTGELFF.

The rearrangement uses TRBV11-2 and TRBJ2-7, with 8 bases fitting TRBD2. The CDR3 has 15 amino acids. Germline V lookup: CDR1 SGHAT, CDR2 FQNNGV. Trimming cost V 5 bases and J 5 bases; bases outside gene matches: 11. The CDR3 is CASSVAGGLGHEQYF. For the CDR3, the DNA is TGTGCCAGCAGCGTGGCTGGGGGACTAGGCCACGAGCAGTACTTC.

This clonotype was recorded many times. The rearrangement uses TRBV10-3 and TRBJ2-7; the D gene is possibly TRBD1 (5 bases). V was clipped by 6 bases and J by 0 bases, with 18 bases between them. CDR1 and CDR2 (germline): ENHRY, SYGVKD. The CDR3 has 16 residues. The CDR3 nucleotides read TGTGCCATCAGCCCCAAGAGATCAGGGAACTCCTACGAGCAGTACTTC. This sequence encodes CAISPKRSGNSYEQYF.

CDR3 sequence: CAISVDRGSNQPQHF. CDR3 bases: TGTGCCATCAGTGTAGACAGGGGGAGCAATCAGCCCCAGCATTTT. This chain uses TRBV10-3 with TRBJ1-5; 9 nucleotides agree with TRBD1. V dropped 4 bases and J dropped 1; count of bases not matched to a gene: 2. Germline CDR1 ENHRY, CDR2 SYGVKD. The CDR3 sequence is 15 residues long.

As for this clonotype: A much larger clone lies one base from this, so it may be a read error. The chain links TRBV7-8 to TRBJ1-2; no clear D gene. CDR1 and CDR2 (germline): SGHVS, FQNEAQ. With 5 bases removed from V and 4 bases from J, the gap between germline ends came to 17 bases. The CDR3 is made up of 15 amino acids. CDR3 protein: CASSQSRLSSYGYTF. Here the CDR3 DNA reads TGTGCCAGCAGCCAGTCTAGACTTAGCAGCTATGGCTACACCTTC.

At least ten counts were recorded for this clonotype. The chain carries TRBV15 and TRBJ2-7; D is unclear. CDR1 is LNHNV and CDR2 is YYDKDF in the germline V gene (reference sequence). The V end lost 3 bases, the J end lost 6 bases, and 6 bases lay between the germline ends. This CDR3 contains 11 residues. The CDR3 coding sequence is TGTGCCACCAGCAGGGGCTTCGAGCAGTACTTC. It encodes CATSRGFEQYF. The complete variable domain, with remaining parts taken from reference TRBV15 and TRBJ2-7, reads DAMVIQNPRYQVTQFGKPVTLSCSQTLNHNVMYWYQQKSSQAPKLLFHYYDKDFNNEADTPDNFQSRRPNTSFCFLDIRSPGLGDTAMYLCATSRGFEQYFGPGTRLTVT.

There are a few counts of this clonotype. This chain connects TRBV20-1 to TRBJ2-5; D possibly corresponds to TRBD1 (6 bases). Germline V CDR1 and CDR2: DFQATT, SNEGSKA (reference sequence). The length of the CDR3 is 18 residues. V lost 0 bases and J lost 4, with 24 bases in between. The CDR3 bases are TGCAGTGCTAGAGATATTTCCCCGGCAGGGGAGTTCCTAGAGACCCAGTACTTC. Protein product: CSARDISPAGEFLETQYF.

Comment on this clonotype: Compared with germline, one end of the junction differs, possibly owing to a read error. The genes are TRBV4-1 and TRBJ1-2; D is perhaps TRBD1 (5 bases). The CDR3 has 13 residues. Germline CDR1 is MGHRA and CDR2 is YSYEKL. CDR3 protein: CASSQEPGRGNTF. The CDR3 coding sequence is TGTGCCAGCAGCCAAGAACCGGGACGGGGAAACACCTTC.

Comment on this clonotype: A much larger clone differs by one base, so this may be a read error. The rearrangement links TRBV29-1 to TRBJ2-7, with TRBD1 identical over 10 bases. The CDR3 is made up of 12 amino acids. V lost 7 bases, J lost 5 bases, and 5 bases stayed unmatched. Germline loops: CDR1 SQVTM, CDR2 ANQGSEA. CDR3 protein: CSGSGTGDEQYF. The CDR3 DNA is TGCAGCGGTTCCGGGACAGGGGACGAGCAGTACTTC.

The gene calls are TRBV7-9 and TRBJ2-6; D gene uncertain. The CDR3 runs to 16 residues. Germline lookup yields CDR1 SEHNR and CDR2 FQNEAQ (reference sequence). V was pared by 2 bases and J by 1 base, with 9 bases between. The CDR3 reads CASSLNPGSGANVLTF. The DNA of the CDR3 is TGTGCCAGCAGCTTAAATCCGGGTTCTGGGGCCAACGTCCTGACTTTC.

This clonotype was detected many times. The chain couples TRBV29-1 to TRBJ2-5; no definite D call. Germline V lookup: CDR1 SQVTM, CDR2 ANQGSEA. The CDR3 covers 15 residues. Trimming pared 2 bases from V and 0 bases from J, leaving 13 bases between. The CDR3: CSVESEVAYQETQYF. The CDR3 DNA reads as TGCAGCGTTGAAAGTGAAGTAGCTTACCAAGAGACCCAGTACTTC.

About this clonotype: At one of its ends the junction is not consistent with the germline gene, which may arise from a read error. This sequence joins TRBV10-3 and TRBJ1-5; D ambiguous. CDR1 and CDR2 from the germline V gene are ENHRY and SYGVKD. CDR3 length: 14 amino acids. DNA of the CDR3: TGTGCCAGCAGTTTATCGCTCCAGAATCAGCCCCAGCATTTT. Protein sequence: CASSLSLQNQPQHF.

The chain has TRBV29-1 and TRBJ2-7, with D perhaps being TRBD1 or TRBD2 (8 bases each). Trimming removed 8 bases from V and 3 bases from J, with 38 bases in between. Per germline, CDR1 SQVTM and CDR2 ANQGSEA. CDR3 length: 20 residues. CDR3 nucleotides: TGCAGCTTACGGGCGGGGGGACAGGCTAATCTTTTGTCCCGGCACTACGAGCAGTACTTC. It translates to CSLRAGGQANLLSRHYEQYF.

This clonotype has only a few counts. CDR3 DNA: TGCGCCAGACTCCAACACTCAGAGAGGGAGAGCTCCTACGAGCAGTACTTC. This encodes CARLQHSERESSYEQYF. The rearrangement links TRBV10-1 to TRBJ2-7; weak D call: TRBD2 (5 bases). Germline values: CDR1 WNHNN, CDR2 SYGVQD (reference sequence). The CDR3 is 17 residues long. Trimming took 9 bases from V and 0 from J, leaving 24 bases between them.

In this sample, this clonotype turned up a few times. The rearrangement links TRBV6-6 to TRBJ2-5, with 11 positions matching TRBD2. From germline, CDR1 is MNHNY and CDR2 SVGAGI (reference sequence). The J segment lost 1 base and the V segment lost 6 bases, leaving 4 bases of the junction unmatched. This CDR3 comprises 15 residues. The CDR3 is CASSASGGTQETQYF. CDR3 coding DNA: TGTGCCAGCAGCGCTAGCGGGGGGACCCAAGAGACCCAGTACTTC.

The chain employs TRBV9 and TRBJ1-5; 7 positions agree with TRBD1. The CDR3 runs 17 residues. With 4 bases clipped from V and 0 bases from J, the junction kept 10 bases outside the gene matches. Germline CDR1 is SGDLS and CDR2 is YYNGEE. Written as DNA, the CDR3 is TGTGCCAGCAGCCCCCCAGGGGGTCTTGATAGCAATCAGCCCCAGCATTTT. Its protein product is CASSPPGGLDSNQPQHF.

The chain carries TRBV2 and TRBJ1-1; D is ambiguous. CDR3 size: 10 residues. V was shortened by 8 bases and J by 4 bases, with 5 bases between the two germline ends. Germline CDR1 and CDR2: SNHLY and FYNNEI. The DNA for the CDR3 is TGTGCCAGCCCAGGCACTGAAGCTTTCTTT. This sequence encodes CASPGTEAFF.